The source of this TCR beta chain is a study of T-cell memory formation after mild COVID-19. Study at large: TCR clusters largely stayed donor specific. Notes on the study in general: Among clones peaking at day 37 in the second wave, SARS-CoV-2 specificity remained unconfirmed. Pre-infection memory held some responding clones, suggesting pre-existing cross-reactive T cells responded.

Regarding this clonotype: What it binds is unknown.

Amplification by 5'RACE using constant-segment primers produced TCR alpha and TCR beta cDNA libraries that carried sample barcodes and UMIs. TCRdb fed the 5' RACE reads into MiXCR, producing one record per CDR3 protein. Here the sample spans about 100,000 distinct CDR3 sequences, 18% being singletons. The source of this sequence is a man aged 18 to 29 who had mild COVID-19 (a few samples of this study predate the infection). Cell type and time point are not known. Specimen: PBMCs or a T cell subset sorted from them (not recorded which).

This CDR3 reads CAINYAGAGTEAFF. CDR3 nucleotide sequence: TGTGCCATCAACTACGCGGGGGCGGGCACTGAAGCTTTCTTT. The rearrangement links TRBV10-3 to TRBJ1-1; D may be TRBD1 (6 bases). CDR3 length: 14 residues. Germline CDR1 reads ENHRY; CDR2 reads SYGVKD. V was cut by 7 bases and J by 4 bases, with 16 bases left in between.